This T cell receptor beta chain was observed in a study of CD8+ T cells in alopecia areata. Isolated RNA was reverse transcribed into cDNA used as the sequencing template. Method: immunoSEQ multiplex PCR; TCRdb's copy keeps in-frame clones and lacks some. The sample shows around 140,000 clones, about 50% of them seen only once. The CDR3 is 14 amino acids. Germline loops: CDR1 SGHRS, CDR2 YFSETQ. Trimming removed 2 bases from V and 6 bases from J, with 12 bases in between. The input for sequencing was CD8+ T cells sorted from blood, taken at week 0. This clonotype was sampled from a human donor with alopecia areata. V usage is TRBV5-1 and J usage is TRBJ2-1; D is possibly TRBD2 (6 bases). The CDR3 nucleotides read TGCGCCAGCAGCTTCCTAGCGAGGACCAATGAGCAGTTCTTC. Translating it yields CASSFLARTNEQFF. The full variable domain, completed using reference TRBV5-1 and TRBJ2-1, is KAGVTQTPRYLIKTRGQQVTLSCSPISGHRSVSWYQQTPGQGLQFLFEYFSETQRNKGNFPGRFSGRQFSNSRSEMNVSTLELGDSALYLCASSFLARTNEQFFGPGTRLTVL.